Many counts were recorded for the clone carrying this TCR beta chain. Its antigen is undetermined. The data derive from a study of neurological immune-mediated disorders. Study observations and caveats: HTLV-1-associated myelopathy led in TCR clonal expansion, while multiple sclerosis ranked lowest, below healthy controls.

Synthesis of cDNA was accomplished via 5'RACE employing 10-nucleotide random UMIs. TCRdb redid the calling of the 5' RACE reads with MiXCR, one entry per CDR3 protein. The table has about 38,000 distinct CDR3 sequences, 6.5% to 8.5% seen once. The V gene lost 5 bases and the J gene lost 2 bases, with 16 bases spanning the gap. CDR1 and CDR2 (germline): SGHTA, FQGNSA. The CDR3 spans 15 residues. The sorted-subset TCR libraries were prepared using about 1 million CD4+ or CD8+ T cells as the starting material. Input material: CD4+ T cells from blood. This sequence originates from a man in his fifties in good health. The rearrangement uses TRBV7-2 and TRBJ2-7, with TRBD2 as a possible D gene (5 bases). CDR3 loop: CASSPSLARTYEQYF. The CDR3 coding sequence is TGTGCCAGCAGCCCGTCCCTAGCTCGGACCTACGAGCAGTACTTC.